This TCR beta chain was sequenced during a study of T cells expressing NK-cell markers. Study-level information: Within the sequenced cohort of eight donors, seven exhibited HCMV seropositivity and one was seronegative.

Study outcomes and limitations: Clarity on HCMV specificity was lacking for the expanded NKG2C+ T cell clones. NKG2C+ dominant clonotype frequencies in 6 or 7 donors were roughly 1.0-7.5% of CD8+ T cells.

CDR1 is LGHDT and CDR2 is YNNKEL in the germline V gene (reference sequence). The CDR3 length is 13 residues. In generating TCR beta cDNA, 5'RACE template switching with UMIs was used. TCRdb re-called the 5' RACE reads; every CDR3 protein appears as one record, without DNA. The table lists a few hundred thousand distinct CDR3 sequences, with under 1.5% in the top ten. Note on this clonotype: The antigen remains undetermined.

The chain carries TRBV3-1 and TRBJ2-3; TCRdb's D gene call, TRBD2, goes unchecked for lack of DNA. This clonotype originated in a woman aged 50 to 65 in good health. The sample was blood T cells: a sorted CD56 or NKG2C T cell subset, CD4+ or CD8+ T cells, or bulk PBMC T cells (not recorded which). The CDR3 is CASSQVRASAQYF.